This passage covers 19 T cell receptor beta chains from one sample sequenced in a study of sequential checkpoint blockade in melanoma. Generated by immunoSEQ multiplex PCR, the TCRdb table keeps only in-frame clones and is missing some. The sample shows roughly 36,000 clones, roughly 32% of them seen only once. The treatment denotes: randomized to nivolumab then ipilimumab (arm A) or the reverse (arm B). The sample in question was tumor tissue (inferred from file names), obtained from a patient given nivolumab and ipilimumab in sequence. Receptors originate from a human donor with melanoma.

The chain couples TRBV28 to TRBJ2-1; TRBD2 aligns across 9 bases. The V segment lost 6 bases and the J segment 10 bases; nucleotides outside the gene matches: 13. The CDR3 runs 15 residues. Germline CDR1 is MDHEN and CDR2 is SYDVKM. This CDR3 is CASSGGSGRFYEQFF. Here the CDR3 DNA reads TGTGCCAGCAGCGGCGGTAGCGGGAGATTCTACGAGCAGTTCTTC. The full variable domain, its missing parts supplied by reference TRBV28 and TRBJ2-1, is DVKVTQSSRYLVKRTGEKVFLECVQDMDHENMFWYRQDPGLGLRLIYFSYDVKMKEKGDIPEGYSVSREKKERFSLILESASTNQTSMYLCASSGGSGRFYEQFFGPGTRLTVL.

This clone was counted between two and nine times. The chain uses TRBV6-8 and TRBJ2-5; D is possibly TRBD1 (5 bases). V lost 6 bases and J lost 0, with 14 bases in between. Germline CDR1 MNHGY, CDR2 SAAAGT. The CDR3 has 15 amino acids. The CDR3 nucleotides read TGTGCCAGCAGCGAAGAACAGGATTACCAAGAGACCCAGTACTTC. It translates to CASSEEQDYQETQYF.

The chain employs TRBV19 and TRBJ2-5; D uncertain. The V end was cut by 6 bases, the J end by 2 bases, with 16 bases between. The CDR3 is 15 residues long. Germline-derived CDR1 and CDR2 are LNHDA and SQIVND (reference sequence). CDR3 nucleotide sequence: TGTGCCAGTAGGCGAAAGTGGGCAGTTCAAGAGACCCAGTACTTC. This gives the protein CASRRKWAVQETQYF.

The chain combines TRBV5-1 with TRBJ1-1; D unresolved. Germline V lookup: CDR1 SGHRS, CDR2 YFSETQ. CDR3 size: 16 residues. V lost 1 base and J 6 bases, leaving 19 bases between the germline ends. CDR3 sequence: CASSLTTTPSGAEAFF. The CDR3 bases are TGCGCCAGCAGCTTGACTACGACCCCATCTGGGGCTGAAGCTTTCTTT.

This clone appeared a few times. This sequence joins TRBV6-8 and TRBJ1-2; no definite D call. The CDR3 has 14 residues. The ends were cut back, 3 bases at V and 6 bases at J, with 14 bases in the middle. Germline V CDR1 and CDR2: MNHGY, SAAAGT. CDR3 coding DNA: TGTGCCAGCAGTTATACAGTGGCCCCGGATGGCTACACCTTC. Translated: CASSYTVAPDGYTF.

This clone was detected a few times. The chain couples TRBV4-1 to TRBJ2-5, with 7 bases aligning to TRBD2. With V trimmed by 4 bases and J by 7 bases, 18 bases remained unmatched. Germline V gives CDR1 MGHRA, CDR2 YSYEKL. The CDR3 extends over 17 amino acids. The CDR3 DNA follows: TGCGCCAGCAGCCCCCTGGCGAGCGGGGATCTTCCCGGGACCCAGTACTTC. Translation gives CASSPLASGDLPGTQYF.

This clone occurred a few times. The chain links TRBV6-7 to TRBJ2-2, with D tentatively TRBD1 or TRBD2 (5 bases each). TRBV6-7 is an open reading frame whose function is uncertain. CDR3 size: 15 residues. V lost 6 bases and J lost 1, with 12 bases in between. The CDR3 here is CASRTGTENTGELFF. CDR3 in DNA: TGTGCCAGCAGGACCGGGACGGAGAACACCGGGGAGCTGTTTTTT.

The J gene is TRBJ1-2, the V gene TRBV28; TRBD1 is a possible D gene (6 bases). From germline, CDR1 is MDHEN and CDR2 SYDVKM. The ends were cut back, 5 bases at V and 2 bases at J, with 18 bases in the middle. This CDR3 has 16 residues. CDR3 sequence: CASSEGMAGVNYGYTF. CDR3 bases: TGTGCCAGCAGTGAAGGGATGGCAGGGGTGAACTATGGCTACACCTTC.

This chain joins TRBV14 and TRBJ1-6; 7 bases are shared with TRBD1. CDR3 length: 17 residues. V was pared by 0 bases and J by 4 bases, with 6 bases of the junction left unmatched. Germline assignment: CDR1 SGHDN and CDR2 FVKESK. CDR3 nucleotide sequence: TGTGCCAGCAGCCAAGATGAAGGGACAGCGTATAATTCACCCCTCCACTTT. Protein: CASSQDEGTAYNSPLHF.

This sequence joins TRBV11-3 and TRBJ1-1, with unresolved D. This CDR3 is built from 15 residues. Per germline, CDR1 SGHNT and CDR2 YENEEA. V was trimmed by 1 base and J by 3 bases, leaving 12 bases between them. For the CDR3, the DNA is TGTGCCAGCAGCTTAGGGGTGACAAGGGACACTGAAGCTTTCTTT. It translates to CASSLGVTRDTEAFF. The entire variable domain, with the rest obtained from reference TRBV11-3 and TRBJ1-1, is as follows: EAGVVQSPRYKIIEKKQPVAFWCNPISGHNTLYWYLQNLGQGPELLIRYENEEAVDDSQLPKDRFSAERLKGVDSTLKIQPAELGDSAVYLCASSLGVTRDTEAFFGQGTRLTVV.

This clone was detected only once. The chain combines TRBV29-1 with TRBJ2-7; 8 bases are shared with TRBD1. V was clipped by 5 bases and J by 0 bases; unmatched bases: 3. This CDR3 spans 13 amino acids. CDR1 is SQVTM and CDR2 is ANQGSEA in the germline V gene. CDR3 region: CSVKTGGSYEQYF. CDR3 in DNA: TGCAGCGTTAAAACAGGGGGCTCCTACGAGCAGTACTTC.

In its sample, this clone was seen a few times. The chain is built from TRBV11-3 and TRBJ2-2; 9 positions agree with TRBD1. This CDR3 region has 16 residues. With 5 bases clipped from V and 2 bases from J, the junction kept 6 bases outside the gene matches. The germline CDR1 and CDR2 sequences are SGHNT and YENEEA. The chain's CDR3 is CASSPDRGINTGELFF. Here the CDR3 DNA reads TGTGCCAGCAGCCCGGACAGGGGTATTAACACCGGGGAGCTGTTTTTT.

This clone was observed a few times. The V and J genes are TRBV11-3 and TRBJ2-1; 8 nucleotides line up with TRBD2. This CDR3 contains 15 residues. Germline CDR1 reads SGHNT; CDR2 reads YENEEA. J was trimmed by 4 bases and V by 4 bases; bases with no gene match: 6. CDR3 sequence: CASSSAGTSYNEQFF. DNA for the CDR3: TGTGCCAGCAGCTCCGCCGGGACTAGTTACAATGAGCAGTTCTTC.

In its sample, this clone was seen a few times. This rearrangement joins TRBV6-8 to TRBJ1-4; D might be TRBD1 (6 bases). Germline CDR1 is MNHGY and CDR2 is SAAAGT. This CDR3 has 16 amino acids. V lost 2 bases and J lost 8, with 18 bases in between. The CDR3 reads CASSYHLAGVGEKLFF. The CDR3 bases are TGTGCCAGCAGTTACCACCTAGCAGGGGTCGGCGAAAAACTGTTTTTT.

CDR3 protein: CASSPSLAGRSGELFF. The CDR3 DNA sequence: TGTGCCAGCTCACCATCCCTAGCGGGAAGGTCCGGGGAGCTGTTTTTT. The chain uses TRBV18 and TRBJ2-2; the match to TRBD2 covers 9 bases. CDR1 KGHSH and CDR2 LQKENI come from the germline V gene. The CDR3 runs to 16 residues. The V segment lost 2 bases and the J segment 6 bases; nucleotides outside the gene matches: 7.

The gene calls are TRBV14 and TRBJ2-1; D is uncertain. This CDR3 region has 15 residues. Between the trimmed V and J ends, which lost 1 base and 5 bases, there was a span of 12 bases. Per germline, CDR1 SGHDN and CDR2 FVKESK. CDR3 sequence: CASSQVLGRDNEQFF. CDR3 nucleotides: TGTGCCAGCAGCCAAGTTCTGGGCCGGGACAATGAGCAGTTCTTC. Looking up the rest from reference TRBV14 and TRBJ2-1 gives the full variable domain: EAGVTQFPSHSVIEKGQTVTLRCDPISGHDNLYWYRRVMGKEIKFLLHFVKESKQDESGMPNNRFLAERTGGTYSTLKVQPAELEDSGVYFCASSQVLGRDNEQFFGPGTRLTVL.

This clone was counted between two and nine times. The rearrangement links TRBV15 to TRBJ2-1, with a tentative D call TRBD1 (5 bases). Germline V gene data show CDR1 as LNHNV and CDR2 as YYDKDF (reference sequence). The ends were cut back, 0 bases at V and 6 bases at J, with 9 bases in the middle. The CDR3 length is 14 residues. The CDR3 here is CATSRDLTVNEQFF. DNA for the CDR3: TGTGCCACCAGCAGAGATCTGACAGTCAATGAGCAGTTCTTC.

This clone turned up a few times. The sample has other DNA sequences that encode this CDR3 too. The V gene is TRBV11-3, the J gene TRBJ2-7; 9 bases map to TRBD1. Germline assignment: CDR1 SGHNT and CDR2 YENEEA. J lost 3 bases, V lost 6 bases, and 6 bases had no gene match. The CDR3 covers 14 residues. The CDR3 DNA follows: TGTGCCAGCAGTCCGGGACAGGGCATCTACGAGCAGTACTTC. It codes for CASSPGQGIYEQYF.

This sequence joins TRBV19 and TRBJ2-1; 12 nucleotides agree with TRBD2. After removal of 3 bases from V and 4 bases from J, the junction contained 4 bases not matched to a gene. There are 16 residues in the CDR3. Per germline, CDR1 LNHDA and CDR2 SQIVND (reference sequence). The CDR3 sequence is CASSISSGGGYNEQFF. The CDR3 nucleotides are TGTGCCAGTAGTATCTCTAGCGGGGGGGGTTACAATGAGCAGTTCTTC.